Listed here is a single T cell receptor (beta chain). The CDR3 has 15 residues. Germline CDR1 is MGHRA and CDR2 is YSYEKL. V dropped 0 bases and J dropped 4 bases, with 10 bases sitting between them. TCRdb re-called the 5' RACE reads through MiXCR, storing one row per CDR3 protein. The sample yields 400,000 to 500,000 distinct CDR3 sequences, approximately 18% seen once. The sample belongs to a study of identical twins. The rearrangement joins TRBV4-1 to TRBJ1-3, with TRBD1 as a possible D gene (6 bases). Material: naive T cells sorted from blood. The sequence was obtained from a man aged 50 or older in good health. Here the CDR3 reads CASSQDRGTGNTIYF. The CDR3 DNA reads as TGCGCCAGCAGCCAAGACAGGGGAACGGGAAACACCATATATTTT.